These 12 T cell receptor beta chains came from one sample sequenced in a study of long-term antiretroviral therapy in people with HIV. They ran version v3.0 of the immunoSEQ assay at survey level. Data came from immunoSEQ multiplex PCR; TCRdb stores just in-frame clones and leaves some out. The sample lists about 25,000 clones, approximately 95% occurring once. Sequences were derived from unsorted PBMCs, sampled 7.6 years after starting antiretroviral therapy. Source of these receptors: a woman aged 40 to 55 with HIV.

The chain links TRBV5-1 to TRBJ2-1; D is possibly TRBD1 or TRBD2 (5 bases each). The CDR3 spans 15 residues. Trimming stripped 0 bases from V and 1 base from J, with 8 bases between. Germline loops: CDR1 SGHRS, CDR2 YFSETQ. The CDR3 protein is CASSLGGGSYNEQFF. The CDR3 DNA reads TGCGCCAGCAGCTTGGGTGGGGGTTCCTACAATGAGCAGTTCTTC. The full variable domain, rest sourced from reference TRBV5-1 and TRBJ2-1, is KAGVTQTPRYLIKTRGQQVTLSCSPISGHRSVSWYQQTPGQGLQFLFEYFSETQRNKGNFPGRFSGRQFSNSRSEMNVSTLELGDSALYLCASSLGGGSYNEQFFGPGTRLTVL.

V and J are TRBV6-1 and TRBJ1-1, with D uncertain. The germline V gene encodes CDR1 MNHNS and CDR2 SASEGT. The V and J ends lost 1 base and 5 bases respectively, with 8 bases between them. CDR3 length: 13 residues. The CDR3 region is CASSEVWGTEAFF. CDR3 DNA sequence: TGTGCCAGCAGTGAAGTTTGGGGTACTGAAGCTTTCTTT.

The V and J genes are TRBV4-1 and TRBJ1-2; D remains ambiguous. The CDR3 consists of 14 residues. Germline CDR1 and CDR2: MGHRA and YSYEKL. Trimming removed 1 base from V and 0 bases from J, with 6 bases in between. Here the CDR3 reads CASSQAAANYGYTF. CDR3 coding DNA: TGCGCCAGCAGCCAAGCGGCCGCTAACTATGGCTACACCTTC.

The CDR3 sequence: CASSRGVGTEAFF. The CDR3 DNA sequence: TGTGCCAGCAGTCGGGGCGTTGGCACTGAAGCTTTCTTT. The chain carries TRBV6-6 and TRBJ1-1; possible D gene TRBD1, 5 bases. Trimming removed 5 bases from V and 4 bases from J, with 11 bases in between. The CDR3 is 13 residues long. Germline CDR1 reads MNHNY; CDR2 reads SVGAGI (reference sequence).

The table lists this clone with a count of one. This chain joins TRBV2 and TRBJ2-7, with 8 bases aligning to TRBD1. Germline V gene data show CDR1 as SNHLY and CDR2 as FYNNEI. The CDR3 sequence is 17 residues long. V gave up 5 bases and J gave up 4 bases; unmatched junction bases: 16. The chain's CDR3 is CASSSRTGSMGIYEQYF. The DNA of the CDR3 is TGTGCCAGCAGTTCCCGGACAGGGAGTATGGGGATTTACGAGCAGTACTTC.

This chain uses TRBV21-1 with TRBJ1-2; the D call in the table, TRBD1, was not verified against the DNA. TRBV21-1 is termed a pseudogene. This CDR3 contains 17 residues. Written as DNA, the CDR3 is TGTGCCAGCAGCAATCGCTTTTGGGGGCAGGGCGACGGCGGCTACACCTTC. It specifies CASSNRFWGQGDGGYTF.

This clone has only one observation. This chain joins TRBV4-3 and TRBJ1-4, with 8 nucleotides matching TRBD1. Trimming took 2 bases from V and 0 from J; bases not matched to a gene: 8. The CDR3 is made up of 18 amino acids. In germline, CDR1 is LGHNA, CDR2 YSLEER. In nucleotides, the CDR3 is TGCGCCAGCAGCCAAAACGGACAGGGTGGTTCAACTAATGAAAAACTGTTTTTT. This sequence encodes CASSQNGQGGSTNEKLFF.

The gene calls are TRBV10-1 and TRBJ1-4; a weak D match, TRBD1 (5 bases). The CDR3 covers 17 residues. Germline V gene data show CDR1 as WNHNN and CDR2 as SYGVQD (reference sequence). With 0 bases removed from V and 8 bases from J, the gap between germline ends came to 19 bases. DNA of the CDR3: TGCGCCAGCAGTGAGTCGACTGGGACTGCGGGAAGAGAAAAACTGTTTTTT. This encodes CASSESTGTAGREKLFF.

CDR3 sequence reads: CASVGRGNWDNEQFF. CDR3 nucleotides: TGTGCCAGTGTTGGGCGGGGGAACTGGGACAATGAGCAGTTCTTC. The chain employs TRBV6-5 and TRBJ2-1; 7 nucleotides line up with TRBD2. The V and J ends lost 9 bases and 5 bases, in that order; junction bases with no gene match: 13. Germline V CDR1 and CDR2: MNHEY, SVGAGI. The CDR3 contains 15 residues.

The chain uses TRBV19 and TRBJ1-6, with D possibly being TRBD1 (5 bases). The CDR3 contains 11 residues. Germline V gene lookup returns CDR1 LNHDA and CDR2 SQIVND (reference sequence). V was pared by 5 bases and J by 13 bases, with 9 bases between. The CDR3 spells CASSGGLPLHF. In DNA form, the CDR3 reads TGTGCCAGTAGTGGGGGGTTGCCCCTCCACTTT.

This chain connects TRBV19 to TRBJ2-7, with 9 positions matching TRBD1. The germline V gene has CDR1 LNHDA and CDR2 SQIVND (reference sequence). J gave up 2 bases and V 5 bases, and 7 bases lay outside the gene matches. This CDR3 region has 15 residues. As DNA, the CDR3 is TGTGCCAGTAGTTTTTCCGGGACAGGGACCTACGAGCAGTACTTC. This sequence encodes CASSFSGTGTYEQYF.

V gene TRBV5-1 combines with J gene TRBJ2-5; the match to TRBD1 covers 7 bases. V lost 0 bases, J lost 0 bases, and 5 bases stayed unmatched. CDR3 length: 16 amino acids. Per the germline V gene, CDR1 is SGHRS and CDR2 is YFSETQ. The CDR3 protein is CASSLARQGYQETQYF. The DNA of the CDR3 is TGCGCCAGCAGCTTGGCGAGACAGGGTTACCAAGAGACCCAGTACTTC.